This TCR beta chain was sequenced during a study of control samples from healthy donors and cancer patients. The method was immunoSEQ multiplex PCR; TCRdb's version includes in-frame clones alone and lacks a portion of them. This sample has roughly 130,000 clones, with 93% found just once. Losses at the gene ends were 3 bases for V and 9 bases for J; bases not matched to a gene: 7. The germline gives CDR1 KGHSH, CDR2 LQKENI. The CDR3 totals 15 residues. The chain carries TRBV18 and TRBJ2-1, with 11 bases identical to TRBD2. The receptor comes from a man aged 50 or older with head and neck cancer. The sequenced material came from PBMCs. The CDR3 sequence: CASSPLAGGQAEQFF. The CDR3 DNA follows: TGTGCCAGCTCACCTTTAGCGGGGGGGCAGGCTGAGCAGTTCTTC.